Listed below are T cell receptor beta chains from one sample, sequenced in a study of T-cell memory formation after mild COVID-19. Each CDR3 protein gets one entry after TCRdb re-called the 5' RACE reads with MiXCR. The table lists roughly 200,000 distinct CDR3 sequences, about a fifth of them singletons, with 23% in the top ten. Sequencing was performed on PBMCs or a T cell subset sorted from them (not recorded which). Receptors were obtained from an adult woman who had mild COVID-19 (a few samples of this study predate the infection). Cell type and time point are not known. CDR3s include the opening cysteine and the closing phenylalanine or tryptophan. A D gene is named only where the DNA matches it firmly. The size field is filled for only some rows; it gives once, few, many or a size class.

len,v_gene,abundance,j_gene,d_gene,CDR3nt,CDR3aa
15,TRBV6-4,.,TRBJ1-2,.,TGTGCCAGCAGCCTTAGTAGCGAGCCTAACTATGGCTACACCTTC,CASSLSSEPNYGYTF
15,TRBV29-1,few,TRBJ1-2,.,TGCAGCGCCGTGGGGGCCTTTGAGGGGGGCTATGGCTACACCTTC,CSAVGAFEGGYGYTF
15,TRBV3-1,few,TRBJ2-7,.,TGTGCCAGCGATGGAGGCCAGAGGAACCCCTGGAGCATGTACTTC,CASDGGQRNPWSMYF
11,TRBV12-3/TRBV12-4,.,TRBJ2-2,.,TGTGCCAGCATCTTCGCCGGGGAGCTGTTTTTT,CASIFAGELFF
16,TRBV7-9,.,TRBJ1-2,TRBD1,TGTGCCAGCAGCTCCGGCCGGGACAGGGCGCTCTATGGCTACACCTTC,CASSSGRDRALYGYTF
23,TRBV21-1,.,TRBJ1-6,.,TGTGCCAGCAGCAAAGCACCTCTGAGGGTTAACGGGGGCCCTAAGACCTTCCTTCGGACCCTCCACTTT,CASSKAPLRVNGGPKTFLRTLHF
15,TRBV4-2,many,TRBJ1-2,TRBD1,TGTGCCAGCAGCCAAGAACAGGGGCCCAACTATGGCTACACCTTC,CASSQEQGPNYGYTF
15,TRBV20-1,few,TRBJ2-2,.,TGCAGTGCCGCCCGATACGGACTAAACACCGGGGAGCTGTTTTTT,CSAARYGLNTGELFF
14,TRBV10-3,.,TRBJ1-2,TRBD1,TGTGCCATCAGTGAGGACAGGGTGGACTATGGCTACACCTTC,CAISEDRVDYGYTF
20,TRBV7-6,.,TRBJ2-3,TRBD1,TGTGCCAGCAGCCTTACCCCTGGACAGGGTGGGACAGGGGACACAGATACGCAGTATTTT,CASSLTPGQGGTGDTDTQYF
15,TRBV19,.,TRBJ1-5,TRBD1,TGTGCCAGTAGGGGACAGGGAGGATTTTATCAGCCCCAGCATTTT,CASRGQGGFYQPQHF
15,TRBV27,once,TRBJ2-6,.,TGTGCCAGCAGTTTAACGAGCTCTGGGGCCAACGTCCTGACTTTC,CASSLTSSGANVLTF
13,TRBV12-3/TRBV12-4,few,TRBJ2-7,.,TGTGCCAGCAGCCGAAAGATTGCGCACGAGCAGTACTTC,CASSRKIAHEQYF
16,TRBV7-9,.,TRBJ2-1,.,TGTGCCAGCAGCTTAGGCCAGACCTTGTTTAACAATGAGCAGTTCTTC,CASSLGQTLFNNEQFF
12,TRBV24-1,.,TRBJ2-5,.,TGTGCCACCAGTGGGAGACGGGAGACCCAGTACTTC,CATSGRRETQYF
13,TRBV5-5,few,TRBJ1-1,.,TGTGCCAGCAGCTTGCTGTCCCCCCCCGAAGCTTTCTTT,CASSLLSPPEAFF
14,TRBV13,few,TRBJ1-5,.,TGTGCCAGCAGCTTATCGGGGACGAATCAGCCCCAGCATTTT,CASSLSGTNQPQHF
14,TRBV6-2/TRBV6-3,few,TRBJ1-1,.,TGTGCCAGCAGTTACCTGGCCCCGAAGGCTGAAGCTTTCTTT,CASSYLAPKAEAFF